These 22 T cell receptor beta chains were sequenced from one sample in a study of cytomegalovirus exposure and HLA in healthy donors (TCRdb year 2017). Libraries were constructed by the immunoSEQ multiplex PCR assay. A mixture of 60 forward primers for TCR Vbeta segments and 13 reverse primers for TCR Jbeta segments was used in the multiplex PCR. TCRdb obtained this table from immuneACCESS and retained in-frame rearrangements with V and J assigned. These tables miss some clones; where compared with another copy, unresolved V genes account for less than half of the shortfall, and the remainder is unexplained. Present in this sample are some 78,000 clones, 60% to 80% of which were seen just once. Clones ranked in the top ten supply about 23% of the sample. The specimen sequenced was PBMCs. These receptors all come from a woman in her fifties or sixties in good health and CMV-seropositive.

Written as DNA, the CDR3 is TGCGCCAGCAGCCACAGGGGACACCTCTTAGCCAAAAACATTCAGTACTTC. It translates to CASSHRGHLLAKNIQYF. V usage is TRBV4-1 and J usage is TRBJ2-4; a weak D match, TRBD1 (6 bases). V dropped 3 bases and J dropped 0 bases, with 15 bases sitting between them. Germline V gene sequence: CDR1 MGHRA, CDR2 YSYEKL. The CDR3 has 17 amino acids.

The chain joins TRBV11-3 to TRBJ2-5; 8 nucleotides align to TRBD2. CDR1 SGHNT and CDR2 YENEEA come from the germline V gene. V trimming: 10 bases; J trimming: 7 bases; junction bases outside the gene matches: 11. The CDR3 contains 13 residues. The CDR3 bases are TGTGCCACTCGGCAGCGGGAGATTGGGACCCAGTACTTC. As protein: CATRQREIGTQYF. Using reference TRBV11-3 and TRBJ2-5 for the parts outside the CDR3, the full variable domain is EAGVVQSPRYKIIEKKQPVAFWCNPISGHNTLYWYLQNLGQGPELLIRYENEEAVDDSQLPKDRFSAERLKGVDSTLKIQPAELGDSAVYLCATRQREIGTQYFGPGTRLLVL.

This chain links TRBV7-9 with TRBJ2-2; 8 nucleotides agree with TRBD1. The germline CDR1 and CDR2 sequences are SEHNR and FQNEAQ (reference sequence). J lost 3 bases, V lost 3 bases, and 9 bases had no gene match. The CDR3 totals 17 residues. CDR3 sequence reads: CASSFRGQGRDTGELFF. The CDR3, as DNA: TGTGCCAGCAGCTTTCGTGGACAGGGTAGGGACACCGGGGAGCTGTTTTTT. Filled out from reference TRBV7-9 and TRBJ2-2, the complete variable domain reads DTGVSQNPRHKITKRGQNVTFRCDPISEHNRLYWYRQTLGQGPEFLTYFQNEAQLEKSRLLSDRFSAERPKGSFSTLEIQRTEQGDSAMYLCASSFRGQGRDTGELFFGEGSRLTVL.

In this sample, this clone turned up a few times. This chain links TRBV2 with TRBJ2-2, with a possible D match to TRBD1 (5 bases). Germline V gives CDR1 SNHLY, CDR2 FYNNEI. The CDR3 loop spans 14 amino acids. Trimming removed 6 bases from V and 5 bases from J, with 13 bases in between. CDR3: CASRTARETGELFF. CDR3 coding DNA: TGTGCCAGCAGGACCGCCAGGGAAACCGGGGAGCTGTTTTTT.

This chain connects TRBV10-3 to TRBJ1-2; D remains ambiguous. Germline V gene data show CDR1 as ENHRY and CDR2 as SYGVKD. Trimming removed 0 bases from V and 4 bases from J, with 15 bases in between. There are 16 residues in the CDR3. The CDR3 here is CAISESGRIPIYGYTF. In DNA, the CDR3 is TGTGCCATCAGTGAGTCTGGGAGAATCCCCATCTATGGCTACACCTTC.

This clone has a single count. This chain connects TRBV29-1 to TRBJ2-5; D may be TRBD2 (6 bases). Trimming removed 5 bases from V and 2 bases from J, with 18 bases in between. CDR1 is SQVTM and CDR2 is ANQGSEA in the germline V gene. CDR3 length: 15 amino acids. CDR3 sequence (DNA): TGCAGCGTTCCCTCCACTAGCTGGTTGCAAGAGACCCAGTACTTC. This codes for CSVPSTSWLQETQYF.

This clone was observed a handful of times. The chain combines TRBV19 with TRBJ2-5; 12 nucleotides match TRBD1. The CDR3 totals 15 residues. Germline V gives CDR1 LNHDA, CDR2 SQIVND (reference sequence). V lost 5 bases, J lost 5 bases, and 6 bases stayed unmatched. The CDR3 nucleotides read TGTGCCAGTAGTCCGGGACAGGGGGCTTGGGAGACCCAGTACTTC. Its protein is CASSPGQGAWETQYF.

This chain uses TRBV6-5 with TRBJ2-5; D is perhaps TRBD1 (6 bases). Germline CDR1 reads MNHEY; CDR2 reads SVGAGI. This CDR3 spans 15 amino acids. The ends were cut back, 4 bases at V and 1 base at J, with 13 bases in the middle. CDR3 sequence reads: CASSWNGQPQETQYF. The CDR3 DNA follows: TGTGCCAGCAGTTGGAACGGACAGCCCCAAGAGACCCAGTACTTC.

The V and J genes are TRBV5-1 and TRBJ1-1, with TRBD1 matching over 8 bases. V lost 5 bases to trimming and J lost 4 bases; unmatched junction nucleotides: 13. In germline, CDR1 is SGHRS, CDR2 YFSETQ. The CDR3 loop spans 16 amino acids. The CDR3 loop is CASRNDGQGRGTEAFF. The CDR3 region has the DNA TGCGCCAGCAGGAATGATGGACAGGGACGGGGCACTGAAGCTTTCTTT.

This clone was observed once. This chain joins TRBV19 and TRBJ1-1; D is perhaps TRBD1 (6 bases). The V and J ends lost 0 bases and 0 bases respectively, with 11 bases between them. This CDR3 has 16 residues. In germline, CDR1 is LNHDA, CDR2 SQIVND (reference sequence). This CDR3 is CASSIDPTGLNTEAFF. CDR3 DNA: TGTGCCAGTAGTATAGATCCCACAGGGTTGAACACTGAAGCTTTCTTT.

This clone has a single count. This rearrangement joins TRBV6-1 to TRBJ2-3; D uncertain. Looked up from germline, CDR1 is MNHNS and CDR2 is SASEGT. The ends were cut back, 6 bases at V and 4 bases at J, with 14 bases in the middle. The CDR3 contains 14 residues. The CDR3 loop reads CASSEPSAADTQYF. As DNA, the CDR3 is TGTGCCAGCAGCGAGCCGAGCGCGGCAGATACGCAGTATTTT.

There are a few counts of this clone. This chain's CDR3 is CASSELGQGAKNSPLHF. CDR3 nucleotides: TGTGCCAGCTCTGAACTAGGACAGGGGGCGAAAAATTCACCCCTCCACTTT. The J gene is TRBJ1-6, the V gene TRBV2; 11 nucleotides align to TRBD1. This CDR3 has 17 amino acids. The germline CDR1 and CDR2 sequences are SNHLY and FYNNEI. The trim removed 8 bases at V and 7 bases at J, leaving 13 bases unmatched.

V and J are TRBV6-1 and TRBJ1-3, with D perhaps matching TRBD1 (6 bases). V lost 5 bases, J lost 7 bases, and 18 bases lay in between. CDR3 length: 15 amino acids. Germline V lookup: CDR1 MNHNS, CDR2 SASEGT. The CDR3: CASSNLGGGGNTIYF. CDR3 bases: TGTGCCAGCAGTAACTTAGGAGGGGGGGGCAACACCATATATTTT.

This chain connects TRBV11-1 to TRBJ2-3, with 10 bases lining up with TRBD2. V shed 4 bases, J shed 1 base, and the junction held 2 bases outside the gene matches. This CDR3 is built from 15 residues. The germline CDR1 and CDR2 sequences are SGHAT and FQDESV (reference sequence). In nucleotides, the CDR3 is TGTGCCAGCAGCTCCGGGACTAGCGGCACAGATACGCAGTATTTT. Translating it yields CASSSGTSGTDTQYF. The full variable domain, completed using reference TRBV11-1 and TRBJ2-3, is EAEVAQSPRYKITEKSQAVAFWCDPISGHATLYWYRQILGQGPELLVQFQDESVVDDSQLPKDRFSAERLKGVDSTLKIQPAELGDSAMYLCASSSGTSGTDTQYFGPGTRLTVL.

The V gene is TRBV27, the J gene TRBJ2-6, with TRBD2 matching over 12 bases. Germline loops: CDR1 MNHEY, CDR2 SMNVEV (reference sequence). J gave up 4 bases and V 5 bases, and 12 bases lay outside the gene matches. The CDR3 runs to 19 residues. CDR3 DNA sequence: TGTGCCAGCAGTAGAACTAGCGGGGGGTTAGCGTGGGGGGCCAACGTCCTGACTTTC. Translating gives CASSRTSGGLAWGANVLTF.

Only a few counts were recorded for this clone. CDR3 residues: CASSEFGGLGGLDGYTF. CDR3 sequence (DNA): TGTGCCAGCAGTGAATTCGGGGGATTGGGTGGGCTGGATGGCTACACCTTC. This chain links TRBV25-1 with TRBJ1-2; D may be TRBD1 (5 bases). This CDR3 contains 17 residues. Trimming took off 1 base at V and 6 bases at J, with 21 bases between the two ends. The germline gives CDR1 MGHDK, CDR2 SYGVNS.

The V gene is TRBV27, the J gene TRBJ2-1, with D tentatively TRBD2 (6 bases). The CDR3 length is 17 residues. Germline CDR1 reads MNHEY; CDR2 reads SMNVEV (reference sequence). V shed 1 base and J shed 8 bases, with 21 bases lying between them. This chain's CDR3 is CASSLFPQGGRLDEQFF. The CDR3 region has the DNA TGTGCCAGCAGTTTATTTCCCCAGGGAGGACGGCTCGATGAGCAGTTCTTC.

This rearrangement joins TRBV16 to TRBJ1-4; no clear D. This CDR3 region has 14 residues. V was trimmed by 0 bases and J by 7 bases, leaving 9 bases between them. The germline CDR1 and CDR2 sequences are KGHSY and FQNENV. DNA for the CDR3: TGTGCCAGCAGCCAATCACGGAGGACTGAAAAACTGTTTTTT. It is translated as CASSQSRRTEKLFF.

This sequence joins TRBV5-1 and TRBJ2-5; D not resolved. Germline V lookup: CDR1 SGHRS, CDR2 YFSETQ. Trimming took 2 bases from V and 5 from J, leaving 13 bases between them. The CDR3 has 14 amino acids. CDR3 DNA: TGCGCCAGCAGCTTTTCAGAAGTCCTGGAGACCCAGTACTTC. Its translation: CASSFSEVLETQYF. Supplemented by reference TRBV5-1 and TRBJ2-5, the full variable domain reads KAGVTQTPRYLIKTRGQQVTLSCSPISGHRSVSWYQQTPGQGLQFLFEYFSETQRNKGNFPGRFSGRQFSNSRSEMNVSTLELGDSALYLCASSFSEVLETQYFGPGTRLLVL.

The chain recombines TRBV29-1 with TRBJ2-3; 7 positions agree with TRBD1. The germline CDR1 and CDR2 sequences are SQVTM and ANQGSEA. The ends lost 2 bases at V and 4 bases at J; junction bases unmatched: 6. The CDR3 is 14 residues long. CDR3 in DNA: TGCAGCGTTGAAAAGGGGGCTGGGGCAGATACGCAGTATTTT. Its protein product is CSVEKGAGADTQYF.

This chain uses TRBV18 with TRBJ1-1; D remains ambiguous. The CDR3 is 14 amino acids. V was trimmed by 3 bases and J by 8 bases, leaving 16 bases between them. Germline V CDR1 and CDR2: KGHSH, LQKENI. CDR3 nucleotide sequence: TGTGCCAGCTCACCCGTCGGCCTCAACGGGGAAGCTTTCTTT. Protein: CASSPVGLNGEAFF.

The chain recombines TRBV9 with TRBJ1-1; the match to TRBD1 covers 10 bases. The germline V gene has CDR1 SGDLS and CDR2 YYNGEE. The trim removed 0 bases at V and 8 bases at J, leaving 4 bases unmatched. The CDR3 is 14 residues long. CDR3 amino acids: CASSVVADRGEAFF. CDR3 bases: TGTGCCAGCAGCGTAGTGGCGGACAGGGGGGAAGCTTTCTTT.